This entry describes one T cell receptor beta chain. The antigen is not known. The data stem from a study of identifying expanded T cells in peripheral blood. There are 13 residues in the CDR3. With 6 bases removed from V and 9 bases from J, the gap between germline ends came to 12 bases. The V gene's germline CDR1 is MDHEN and CDR2 SYDVKM. Collection occurred without any documented infections or immune events in donors. Repertoires were generated with immunoSEQ multiplex PCR, while TCRdb's copy carries only in-frame clones and drops some. The data hold just under 65,000 clones, with roughly 86% observed a single time. Study results and limitations: Over around two and four weeks, about 17 and 20 clones changed, versus around 1.2 between replicates.

The TCR was taken from a person aged 18 to 75 in good health. This chain joins TRBV28 and TRBJ1-6; D is unresolved. Sequenced sample: blood. The CDR3 sequence: CASRWERGSPLHF. The CDR3 nucleotides read TGTGCCAGCAGGTGGGAACGGGGTTCACCCCTCCACTTT.